The 27 T cell receptor beta chains reported below all come from one sample, sequenced in a study of beta chain features in type 1 diabetes. Findings of the study overall: The study found moderately but significantly shorter TCRB CDR3s in all four CD4+ subsets of Type 1 diabetes patients.

These receptors lack a known antigen. Expressed TCRB transcripts got sequenced, as all isolated RNA was reverse transcribed. Profiling relied on immunoSEQ multiplex PCR, and the TCRdb table lists in-frame clones only, not all of them. This sample has about 340,000 clones; 13% occur once, and the top ten carry 0.015%. Sequenced input: naive CD4+ T cells from blood. The origin of the receptors is a young woman with type 1 diabetes.

J is TRBJ2-1 and V is TRBV6-5; 10 bases map to TRBD2. V was pared by 6 bases and J by 6 bases, with 8 bases of the junction left unmatched. Germline-derived CDR1 and CDR2 are MNHEY and SVGAGI. The CDR3 is 15 residues long. The CDR3 DNA is TGTGCCAGCAGCCTACACCGGACTAGCGGCAATGAGCAGTTCTTC. Amino acids: CASSLHRTSGNEQFF.

This clone came up a few times. The chain carries TRBV13 and TRBJ2-7; D is uncertain. Germline CDR1 and CDR2: PRHDT and FYEKMQ (reference sequence). This CDR3 has 11 amino acids. V was clipped by 6 bases and J by 3 bases, with 6 bases between them. The CDR3 sequence is CASSYYYEQYF. In DNA form, the CDR3 reads TGTGCCAGCAGTTACTACTACGAGCAGTACTTC.

This clone was counted only a few times. J is TRBJ1-5 and V is TRBV15; the match to TRBD1 covers 9 bases. This CDR3 has 15 amino acids. CDR1 LNHNV and CDR2 YYDKDF come from the germline V gene (reference sequence). Trimming took 6 bases from V and 2 from J; bases not matched to a gene: 5. The CDR3 DNA reads as TGTGCCACCAGAACAGGGGGCATGGGCAATCAGCCCCAGCATTTT. Its translation: CATRTGGMGNQPQHF.

The CDR3 protein is CASSQDTSTDTQYF. In DNA, the CDR3 is TGTGCCAGCAGCCAGGACACTAGCACAGATACGCAGTATTTT. This chain links TRBV5-4 with TRBJ2-3, with D possibly TRBD1 on 5 matching bases. The V end lost 4 bases, the J end lost 0 bases, and 9 bases lay between the germline ends. The CDR3 length is 14 residues. In germline, CDR1 is SGHNT, CDR2 YYREEE (reference sequence).

The chain recombines TRBV30 with TRBJ1-2; 9 nucleotides line up with TRBD1. Trimming at V came to 3 bases and at J to 7 bases, leaving 6 bases not matched to a gene. Germline lookup yields CDR1 GTSNPN and CDR2 SVGIG (reference sequence). The CDR3 runs to 13 residues. The CDR3 DNA reads as TGTGCCTGGAGCCACCTGACAGGGGGTGGCTACACCTTC. It yields the protein CAWSHLTGGGYTF.

The V call is TRBV28, the J call TRBJ2-3; a possible D gene is TRBD2 (6 bases). Trimming took off 7 bases at V and 3 bases at J, with 11 bases between the two ends. This CDR3 has 13 residues. CDR1 and CDR2 (germline): MDHEN, SYDVKM. CDR3 loop: CASTVRGTDTQYF. The CDR3 nucleotides read TGTGCCAGCACCGTCCGGGGGACAGATACGCAGTATTTT.

The chain has TRBV30 and TRBJ1-5; no firm D call. V was cut by 5 bases and J by 3 bases, with 11 bases left in between. The CDR3 loop spans 13 amino acids. CDR1 and CDR2 (germline): GTSNPN, SVGIG (reference sequence). The CDR3 is CAWAGSSNQPQHF. The CDR3 DNA reads TGTGCCTGGGCGGGCTCTTCCAATCAGCCCCAGCATTTT. The full variable domain, with the rest looked up from reference TRBV30 and TRBJ1-5, is SQTIHQWPATLVQPVGSPLSLECTVEGTSNPNLYWYRQAAGRGLQLLFYSVGIGQISSEVPQNLSASRPQDRQFILSSKKLLLSDSGFYLCAWAGSSNQPQHFGDGTRLSIL.

The J gene is TRBJ2-7, the V gene TRBV7-4; 7 nucleotides align to TRBD1. The CDR3 spans 15 residues. Germline V CDR1 and CDR2: SGHVT, SQSDAQ. CDR3 loop: CASSATGLRAYEQYV. The CDR3 DNA reads TGTGCCAGCAGCGCGACAGGGTTAAGAGCCTATGAGCAGTACGTC.

A few counts support this clone. CDR3 nucleotide sequence: TGTGCCAGCAGCCCGGGACTCAGGCCCAGCTACGAGCAGTACGTC. Encoded protein: CASSPGLRPSYEQYV. The V and J genes are TRBV2 and TRBJ2-7; a weak D match, TRBD2 (6 bases). V was cut by 6 bases and J by 3 bases, with 18 bases left in between. In germline, CDR1 is SNHLY, CDR2 FYNNEI. The CDR3 length is 15 residues.

The V call is TRBV7-9, the J call TRBJ2-1; TRBD2 matches at 10 bases. CDR1 and CDR2 from the germline V gene are SEHNR and FQNEAQ (reference sequence). This CDR3 region has 15 residues. V dropped 0 bases and J dropped 7; count of bases not matched to a gene: 3. In DNA form, the CDR3 reads TGTGCCAGCAGCTTAGCGGGGGGACTAGCGAATGAGCAGTTCTTC. Amino acids: CASSLAGGLANEQFF. Filled out from reference TRBV7-9 and TRBJ2-1, the complete variable domain reads DTGVSQNPRHKITKRGQNVTFRCDPISEHNRLYWYRQTLGQGPEFLTYFQNEAQLEKSRLLSDRFSAERPKGSFSTLEIQRTEQGDSAMYLCASSLAGGLANEQFFGPGTRLTVL.

This clone was seen only a few times. The CDR3 reads CASLAGGETYEQYF. CDR3 sequence (DNA): TGCGCCAGCTTAGCGGGAGGGGAAACCTACGAGCAGTACTTC. The rearrangement uses TRBV5-1 and TRBJ2-7, with 11 bases matching TRBD2. From germline, CDR1 is SGHRS and CDR2 YFSETQ. Trimming removed 7 bases from V and 2 bases from J; junction bases left unmatched: 5. This CDR3 is built from 14 residues.

The chain links TRBV4-1 to TRBJ2-5; possible D gene TRBD1, 6 bases. The germline V and J ends were trimmed by 0 bases and 2 bases, with 10 bases remaining between them. This CDR3 has 15 residues. CDR1 is MGHRA and CDR2 is YSYEKL in the germline V gene. The DNA for the CDR3 is TGCGCCAGCAGCCAAGAAAAGAGGGGGCAAGAGACCCAGTACTTC. Its protein product is CASSQEKRGQETQYF.

This clone was counted a few times. The genes are TRBV7-6 and TRBJ2-3; D not resolved. This CDR3 is built from 11 residues. V was pared by 5 bases and J by 6 bases, with 6 bases between. CDR1 is SGHVS and CDR2 is FNYEAQ in the germline V gene. CDR3 nucleotides: TGTGCCAGCAGCGTCGGGGATACGCAGTATTTT. Encoded protein: CASSVGDTQYF.

This clone came up a few times. The chain joins TRBV7-9 to TRBJ2-5, with 8 bases aligning to TRBD1. Trimming cost V 5 bases and J 5 bases; bases outside gene matches: 10. Looked up from germline, CDR1 is SEHNR and CDR2 is FQNEAQ (reference sequence). The CDR3 sequence is 15 residues long. The CDR3: CASSAVGTGGETQYF. CDR3 bases: TGTGCCAGCAGCGCGGTAGGGACAGGCGGGGAGACCCAGTACTTC.

In its sample, this clone was seen a few times. The gene calls are TRBV7-9 and TRBJ2-6; 9 bases align to TRBD1. Trimming removed 2 bases from V and 4 bases from J; junction bases left unmatched: 12. The CDR3 is 19 amino acids. Germline CDR1 SEHNR, CDR2 FQNEAQ (reference sequence). This CDR3 reads CASSLSIGDRVSGANVLTF. CDR3 bases: TGTGCCAGCAGCTTAAGTATTGGGGACAGGGTCTCCGGGGCCAACGTCCTGACTTTC.

The chain has TRBV28 and TRBJ2-7; 9 nucleotides align to TRBD1. This CDR3 spans 15 amino acids. J lost 0 bases, V lost 6 bases, and 6 bases had no gene match. The germline V gene has CDR1 MDHEN and CDR2 SYDVKM. The CDR3 is CASRSGQGNSYEQYV. CDR3 nucleotides: TGTGCCAGCAGGTCGGGACAGGGCAACTCCTACGAGCAGTACGTC.

The V call is TRBV5-1, the J call TRBJ2-7, with no clear D. The V end was cut by 0 bases, the J end by 5 bases, with 9 bases between. The CDR3 covers 13 residues. CDR1 is SGHRS and CDR2 is YFSETQ in the germline V gene. The DNA of the CDR3 is TGCGCCAGCAGCTTGGATTCCAACAACGAGCAGTACTTC. Its translation: CASSLDSNNEQYF.

This clone turned up a few times. The chain joins TRBV21-1 to TRBJ2-5; TRBD1 is the table's D call and was not checked against the DNA. TRBV21-1 is marked as a pseudogene. The CDR3 sequence is 18 residues long. The CDR3 DNA reads TGTGCCAGCAGCGAAATTAGATCCCAGGACAGGAGAAAAGAGACCCAGTACTTC. It is translated as CASSEIRSQDRRKETQYF.

This clone has just a few counts. The genes are TRBV14 and TRBJ1-5; D may be TRBD1 (5 bases). The CDR3 sequence is 15 residues long. Per germline, CDR1 SGHDN and CDR2 FVKESK. V lost 4 bases, J lost 1 base, and 11 bases lay in between. DNA of the CDR3: TGTGCCAGCAGCCCCGGCGGGGGAAGCAATCAGCCCCAGCATTTT. Protein sequence: CASSPGGGSNQPQHF.

This clone was found a few times. The chain combines TRBV18 with TRBJ2-2; 9 bases are a match to TRBD1. The CDR3 extends over 15 amino acids. Germline values: CDR1 KGHSH, CDR2 LQKENI. With 1 base clipped from V and 5 bases from J, the junction kept 2 bases outside the gene matches. CDR3 amino acids: CASSPRTGVTGELFF. DNA for the CDR3: TGTGCCAGCTCACCACGGACAGGGGTGACCGGGGAGCTGTTTTTT. The full variable domain, rest sourced from reference TRBV18 and TRBJ2-2, is NAGVMQNPRHLVRRRGQEARLRCSPMKGHSHVYWYRQLPEEGLKFMVYLQKENIIDESGMPKERFSAEFPKEGPSILRIQQVVRGDSAAYFCASSPRTGVTGELFFGEGSRLTVL.

This clone was found a few times. The rearrangement uses TRBV7-9 and TRBJ2-2; a possible D gene is TRBD1 (5 bases). This CDR3 spans 15 amino acids. Germline CDR1 SEHNR, CDR2 FQNEAQ (reference sequence). Trimming left V 3 bases short and J 0 bases short, with 8 bases between. The CDR3 DNA sequence: TGTGCCAGCAGCTTCAACAGGCCGAACACCGGGGAGCTGTTTTTT. Translated: CASSFNRPNTGELFF.

V and J are TRBV28 and TRBJ2-5, with D unresolved. V lost 1 base to trimming and J lost 5 bases, with 5 bases between them. Looked up from germline, CDR1 is MDHEN and CDR2 is SYDVKM. The length of the CDR3 is 12 residues. CDR3 bases: TGTGCCAGCAGTTTATTACGGGAGACCCAGTACTTC. Encoded protein: CASSLLRETQYF.

This clone appeared a single time. CDR3 bases: TGTGCCAGCAGTTTATCCGTAGCGGAGCCGAACACCGGGGAGCTGTTTTTT. Amino acid sequence: CASSLSVAEPNTGELFF. The V and J genes are TRBV28 and TRBJ2-2, with TRBD2 as a possible D gene (6 bases). The CDR3 runs 17 residues. Germline loops: CDR1 MDHEN, CDR2 SYDVKM. The V gene lost 1 base and the J gene lost 0 bases, with 12 bases spanning the gap. Full variable domain (outside the CDR3, taken from reference TRBV28 and TRBJ2-2): DVKVTQSSRYLVKRTGEKVFLECVQDMDHENMFWYRQDPGLGLRLIYFSYDVKMKEKGDIPEGYSVSREKKERFSLILESASTNQTSMYLCASSLSVAEPNTGELFFGEGSRLTVL.

This clone was counted only a few times. The rearrangement uses TRBV7-2 and TRBJ1-1, with D unresolved. CDR3 length: 14 amino acids. With 0 bases removed from V and 3 bases from J, the gap between germline ends came to 8 bases. Germline V gene sequence: CDR1 SGHTA, CDR2 FQGNSA. CDR3: CASSLAYVYTEAFF. Written as DNA, the CDR3 is TGTGCCAGCAGCTTAGCGTATGTATACACTGAAGCTTTCTTT.

The chain has TRBV6-5 and TRBJ2-6; D not certain. Germline CDR1 reads MNHEY; CDR2 reads SVGAGI. CDR3 length equals 16 residues. V dropped 4 bases and J dropped 0 bases, with 10 bases sitting between them. The CDR3 DNA reads as TGTGCCAGCAGTTGGTCGAGAGCCTCTGGGGCCAACGTCCTGACTTTC. Translating it yields CASSWSRASGANVLTF.

There are a few counts of this clone. The chain carries TRBV11-2 and TRBJ2-1; D is possibly TRBD1 (6 bases). V was shortened by 1 base and J by 2 bases, with 9 bases between the two germline ends. This CDR3 spans 15 amino acids. CDR1 is SGHAT, CDR2 FQNNGV, per germline. In DNA form, the CDR3 reads TGTGCCAGCAGCTTAGGCAGGGGCCCCTACAATGAGCAGTTCTTC. This codes for CASSLGRGPYNEQFF.

This clone came up a few times. CDR3 loop: CASSETGVPRNEQFF. CDR3 sequence (DNA): TGTGCCAGCAGTGAGACAGGGGTCCCCCGTAATGAGCAGTTCTTC. The rearrangement uses TRBV25-1 and TRBJ2-1, with TRBD1 matching over 8 bases. After removal of 3 bases from V and 7 bases from J, the junction contained 8 bases not matched to a gene. This CDR3 is 15 amino acids long. Germline CDR1 is MGHDK and CDR2 is SYGVNS. Filled out from reference TRBV25-1 and TRBJ2-1, the complete variable domain reads EADIYQTPRYLVIGTGKKITLECSQTMGHDKMYWYQQDPGMELHLIHYSYGVNSTEKGDLSSESTVSRIRTEHFPLTLESARPSHTSQYLCASSETGVPRNEQFFGPGTRLTVL.